This T cell receptor (beta chain) was retrieved from a study of shared clonotypes between healthy human individuals. The CDR3 consists of 13 residues. CDR1 is SGHNT, CDR2 YENEEA, per germline. Deletions cut 3 bases from V and 7 bases from J, with 9 bases between. TCRdb's copy holds only in-frame clones and misses some; the assay was immunoSEQ multiplex PCR. The sample shows roughly 2.2 million clones, approximately 93% of them seen only once. The TCR originated in a man aged 18 to 30 in good health. Some clones in this sample may be carry-over from other donors' samples. Sequencing input: naive CD4+ T cells from PBMCs. Subset meaning: CD45RA+ positively selected. The J gene is TRBJ2-2, the V gene TRBV11-3; TRBD1 is a possible D gene (5 bases). The CDR3 spells CASSFTRVGELFF. Here the CDR3 DNA reads TGTGCCAGCAGCTTTACCAGGGTCGGGGAGCTGTTTTTT.